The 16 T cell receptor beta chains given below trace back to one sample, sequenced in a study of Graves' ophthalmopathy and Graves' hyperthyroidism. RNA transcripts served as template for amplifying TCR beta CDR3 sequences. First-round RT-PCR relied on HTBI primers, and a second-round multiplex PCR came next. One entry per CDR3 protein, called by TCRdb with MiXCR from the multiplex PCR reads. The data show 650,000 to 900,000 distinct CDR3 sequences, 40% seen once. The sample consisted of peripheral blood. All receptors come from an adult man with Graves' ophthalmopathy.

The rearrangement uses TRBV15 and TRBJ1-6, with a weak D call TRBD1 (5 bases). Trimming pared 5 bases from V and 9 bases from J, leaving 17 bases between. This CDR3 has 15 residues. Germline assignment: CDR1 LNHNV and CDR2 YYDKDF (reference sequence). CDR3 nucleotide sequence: TGTGCCACCAGCGGGGGACTAGCGGGGGTTTCACCCCTCCACTTT. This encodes CATSGGLAGVSPLHF. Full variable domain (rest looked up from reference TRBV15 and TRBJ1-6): DAMVIQNPRYQVTQFGKPVTLSCSQTLNHNVMYWYQQKSSQAPKLLFHYYDKDFNNEADTPDNFQSRRPNTSFCFLDIRSPGLGDTAMYLCATSGGLAGVSPLHFGNGTRLTVT.

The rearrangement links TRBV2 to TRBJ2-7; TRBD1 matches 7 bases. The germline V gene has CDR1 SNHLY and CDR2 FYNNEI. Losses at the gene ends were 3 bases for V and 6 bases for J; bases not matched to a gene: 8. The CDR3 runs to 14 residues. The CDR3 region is CASSEERQGSEQYF. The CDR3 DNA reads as TGTGCCAGCAGTGAGGAAAGACAGGGTTCCGAGCAGTACTTC.

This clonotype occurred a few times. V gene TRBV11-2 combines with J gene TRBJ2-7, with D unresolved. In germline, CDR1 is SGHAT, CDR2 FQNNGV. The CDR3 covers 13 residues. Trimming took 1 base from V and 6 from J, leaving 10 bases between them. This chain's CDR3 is CASSLVPLTEQYF. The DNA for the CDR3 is TGTGCCAGCAGCTTAGTACCCCTGACCGAGCAGTACTTC.

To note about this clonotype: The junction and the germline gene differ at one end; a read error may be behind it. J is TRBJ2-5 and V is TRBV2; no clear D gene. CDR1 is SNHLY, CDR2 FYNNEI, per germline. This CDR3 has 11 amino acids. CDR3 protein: CASSRTDSLFF. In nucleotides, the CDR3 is TGTGCCAGCAGCCGCACTGACTCTCTGTTCTTC.

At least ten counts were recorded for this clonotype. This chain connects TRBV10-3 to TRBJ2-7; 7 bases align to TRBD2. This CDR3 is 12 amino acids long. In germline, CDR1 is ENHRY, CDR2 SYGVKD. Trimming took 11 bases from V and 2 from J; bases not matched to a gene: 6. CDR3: CASGGTTYEQYF. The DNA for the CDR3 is TGTGCCTCCGGGGGGACCACCTACGAGCAGTACTTC.

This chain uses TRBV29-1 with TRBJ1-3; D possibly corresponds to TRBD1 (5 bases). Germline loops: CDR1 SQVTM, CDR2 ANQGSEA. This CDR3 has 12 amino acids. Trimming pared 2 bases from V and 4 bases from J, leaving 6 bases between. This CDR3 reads CSVERGGNTIYF. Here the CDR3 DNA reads TGCAGCGTTGAAAGGGGAGGAAACACCATATATTTT.

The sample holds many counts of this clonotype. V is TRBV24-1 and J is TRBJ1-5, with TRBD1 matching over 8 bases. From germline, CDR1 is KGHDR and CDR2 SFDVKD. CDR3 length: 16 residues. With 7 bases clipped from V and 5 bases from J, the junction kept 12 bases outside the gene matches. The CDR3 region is CATSSGGAGLHQPQHF. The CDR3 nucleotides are TGTGCCACCAGCTCAGGGGGCGCGGGGCTCCATCAGCCCCAGCATTTT.

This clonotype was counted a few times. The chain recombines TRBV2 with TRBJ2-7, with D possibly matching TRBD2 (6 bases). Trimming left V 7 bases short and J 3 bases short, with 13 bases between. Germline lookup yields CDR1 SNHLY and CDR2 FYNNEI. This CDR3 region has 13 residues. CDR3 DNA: TGTGCCAGCAACTGGGACTGGGACTACGAGCAGTACTTC. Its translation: CASNWDWDYEQYF.

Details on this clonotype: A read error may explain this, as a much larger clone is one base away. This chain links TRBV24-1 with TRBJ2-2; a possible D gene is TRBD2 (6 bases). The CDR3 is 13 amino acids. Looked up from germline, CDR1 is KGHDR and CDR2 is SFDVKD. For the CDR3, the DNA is TGTGCCACCAGTGACCACGAACCCGGGGGGCTGTTTTTT. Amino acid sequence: CATSDHEPGGLFF.

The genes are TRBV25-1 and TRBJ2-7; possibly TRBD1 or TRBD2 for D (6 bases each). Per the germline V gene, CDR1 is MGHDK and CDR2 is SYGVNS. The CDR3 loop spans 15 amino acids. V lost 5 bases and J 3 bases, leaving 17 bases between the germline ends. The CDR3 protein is CASSLEARGGYEQYF. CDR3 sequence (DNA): TGTGCCAGCAGTTTAGAAGCCAGGGGAGGCTACGAGCAGTACTTC.

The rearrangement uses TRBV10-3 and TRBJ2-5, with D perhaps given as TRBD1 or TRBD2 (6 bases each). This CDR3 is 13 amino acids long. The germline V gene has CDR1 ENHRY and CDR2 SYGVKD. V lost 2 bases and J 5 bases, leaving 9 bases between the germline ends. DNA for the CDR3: TGTGCCATCAGTGAGATGGGGGGCGAGACCCAGTACTTC. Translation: CAISEMGGETQYF.

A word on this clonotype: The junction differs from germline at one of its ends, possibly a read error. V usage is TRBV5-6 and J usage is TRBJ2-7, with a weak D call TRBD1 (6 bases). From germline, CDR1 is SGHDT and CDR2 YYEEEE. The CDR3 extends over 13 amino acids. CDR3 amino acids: CAGSFGQTYEQYF. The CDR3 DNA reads TGTGCCGGCAGCTTCGGACAGACCTACGAGCAGTACTTC.

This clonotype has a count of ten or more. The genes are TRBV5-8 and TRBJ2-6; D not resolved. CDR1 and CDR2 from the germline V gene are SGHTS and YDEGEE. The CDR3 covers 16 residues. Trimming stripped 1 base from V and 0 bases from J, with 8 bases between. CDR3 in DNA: TGTGCCAGCAGCTTGTTCCCGTCCTCTGGGGCCAACGTCCTGACTTTC. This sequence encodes CASSLFPSSGANVLTF.

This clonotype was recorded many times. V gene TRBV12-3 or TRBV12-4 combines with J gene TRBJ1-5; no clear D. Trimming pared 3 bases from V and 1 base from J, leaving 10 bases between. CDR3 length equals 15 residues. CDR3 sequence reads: CASSFRGLSNQPQHF. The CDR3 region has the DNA TGTGCCAGCAGTTTTCGGGGTTTAAGCAATCAGCCCCAGCATTTT.

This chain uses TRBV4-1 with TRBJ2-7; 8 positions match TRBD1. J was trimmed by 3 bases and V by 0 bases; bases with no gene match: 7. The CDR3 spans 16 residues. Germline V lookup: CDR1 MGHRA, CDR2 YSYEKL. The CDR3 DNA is TGCGCCAGCAGCCAAGACCGGACAGGGAGTTACTACGAGCAGTACTTC. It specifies CASSQDRTGSYYEQYF.

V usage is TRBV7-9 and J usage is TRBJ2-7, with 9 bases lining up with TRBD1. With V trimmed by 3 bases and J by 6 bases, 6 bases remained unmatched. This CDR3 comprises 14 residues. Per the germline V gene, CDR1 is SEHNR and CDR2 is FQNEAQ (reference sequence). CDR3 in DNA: TGTGCCAGCAGCTTCACCGGGACAGGGAGCGAGCAGTACTTC. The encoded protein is CASSFTGTGSEQYF.